Here is one T cell receptor (beta chain) with its context. Its antigen is as yet unknown. This record belongs to a study of T-cell memory formation after mild COVID-19. Whole-study findings and limits: Contracting CD4+ clones lay largely in CM and EM, with CD8+ ones residing in EMRA. Several responding clones turned up in pre-infection memory, indicating that cross-reactive memory may have taken part. Clones shrinking between day 15 and 85 showed a balanced CD4/CD8 split, and those that grew later tilted toward CD4+.

The authors produced TCR alpha and TCR beta cDNA libraries with sample barcodes and UMIs by 5'RACE using constant-segment primers. In TCRdb, the 5' RACE reads were re-called with MiXCR into one record per CDR3 protein. In the table there are about 270,000 distinct CDR3 sequences, over 15% of which are singletons. Per germline, CDR1 GTSNPN and CDR2 SVGIG (reference sequence). This CDR3 spans 14 amino acids. The V end was cut by 5 bases, the J end by 4 bases, with 15 bases between. The sample comprised PBMCs or a T cell subset sorted from them (not recorded which). This receptor was obtained from a man between 18 and 29 years old who had mild COVID-19 (a few samples of this study predate the infection). Cell type and time point are not known. The chain recombines TRBV30 with TRBJ2-1, with D uncertain. CDR3 region: CAWQLRARYNEQFF. CDR3 bases: TGTGCCTGGCAACTACGGGCCCGGTACAATGAGCAGTTCTTC.